This T cell receptor beta chain was identified during a study of post-analysis software for immune sequencing data. General study points: Elevated frequency relative to controls characterized about 5 TRBV segments in patients, TRBV5-6, TRBV5-1 and TRBV20-1 among them.

This clonotype appeared many times. The antigen is unknown. The CDR3 contains 14 residues. The germline V gene has CDR1 SQVTM and CDR2 ANQGSEA. V lost 4 bases, J lost 1 base, and 13 bases lay in between. Libraries were made from TCR beta cDNA, and they carried unique molecular identifiers. TCRdb recomputed calls from the PCR reads with MiXCR, one row per CDR3 protein. Of a few hundred thousand distinct CDR3 sequences listed, less than 40% were seen once; the top ten hold roughly 4.8%. The chain joins TRBV29-1 to TRBJ1-1; no reliable D call. The sequenced material came from blood. The receptor's source is a girl between 10 and 17 years old with multiple sclerosis. CDR3 in DNA: TGCAGCGTTGCCCCAAGGATATCGAACACTGAAGCTTTCTTT. Amino acid sequence: CSVAPRISNTEAFF.